This T cell receptor beta chain was sequenced in a study of cytomegalovirus exposure and HLA in healthy donors. Study as a whole: Researchers previously reported finding some 110 million unique TCR beta sequences from 170 million or so T cells.

This CDR3 contains 16 residues. Deletions cut 5 bases from V and 5 bases from J, with 19 bases between. Per germline, CDR1 SGHNT and CDR2 YENEEA. On this clone: Its antigen is still unknown.

It was with 60 Vbeta and 13 Jbeta primers that the PCR ran. Libraries were prepared by immunoSEQ multiplex PCR; TCRdb keeps only in-frame clonotypes and omits some of them. The table includes about 170,000 clones, approximately 84% detected once. Study conclusions and caveats: Because they were indistinguishable, some V segments, including TRBV6-2 and TRBV6-3, were excluded.

Sequencing used PBMCs. This sequence originates from a woman in her forties or fifties in good health and CMV-seropositive. The gene calls are TRBV11-3 and TRBJ2-1, with a weak D call TRBD1 (6 bases). Here the CDR3 reads CASSLGAGDFNNEQFF. The CDR3 coding sequence is TGTGCCAGCAGCCTGGGGGCGGGCGACTTTAACAATGAGCAGTTCTTC.